These 10 T cell receptor beta chains were all obtained from the same sample, sequenced in a study of T-cell reconstitution after alpha-beta-depleted transplantation in children. Unique molecular identifiers were used to barcode this TCRbeta library. TCRdb called the PCR reads again in MiXCR, with one record for every CDR3 protein. The table lists some 520,000 distinct CDR3 sequences, roughly 33% of them singletons. The starting material was PBMCs from the stem cell graft donor, obtained from the stem cell graft. These receptors all stem from a human donor who donated a stem cell graft to a child with aplastic anemia.

This clonotype appeared a few times. This sequence joins TRBV5-1 and TRBJ2-7, with 7 bases that match TRBD1. CDR3 length: 15 residues. Germline V gene data show CDR1 as SGHRS and CDR2 as YFSETQ. The ends lost 4 bases at V and 4 bases at J; junction bases unmatched: 11. The DNA of the CDR3 is TGCGCCAGCAGCCCGGCGGGCAGGGGGTTTTACGAGCAGTACTTC. This encodes CASSPAGRGFYEQYF.

The gene calls are TRBV18 and TRBJ2-6; D gene ambiguous. V was cut by 3 bases and J by 0 bases, with 9 bases left in between. The germline V gene has CDR1 KGHSH and CDR2 LQKENI. This CDR3 has 16 amino acids. DNA for the CDR3: TGTGCCAGCTCACCGCTTCAGTTCTCTGGGGCCAACGTCCTGACTTTC. Residues: CASSPLQFSGANVLTF.

This rearrangement joins TRBV30 to TRBJ2-1; no firm D call. Germline loops: CDR1 GTSNPN, CDR2 SVGIG (reference sequence). There are 13 residues in the CDR3. Deletions cut 0 bases from V and 7 bases from J, with 10 bases between. The CDR3 is CAWSVRQINEQFF. In DNA form, the CDR3 reads TGTGCCTGGAGTGTAAGGCAGATTAATGAGCAGTTCTTC.

V gene TRBV27 combines with J gene TRBJ1-1; 9 nucleotides match TRBD1. The V and J ends lost 5 bases and 3 bases, in that order; junction bases with no gene match: 7. This CDR3 is built from 15 residues. Germline V CDR1 and CDR2: MNHEY, SMNVEV (reference sequence). Here the CDR3 reads CASSPRTGADTEAFF. CDR3 nucleotides: TGTGCCAGCAGTCCCCGGACAGGGGCGGACACTGAAGCTTTCTTT.

The rearrangement links TRBV6-1 to TRBJ2-1, with 8 bases matching TRBD2. Germline trimming cut 6 bases from V and 7 bases from J; bases unmatched to any gene: 14. The CDR3 covers 16 residues. Germline values: CDR1 MNHNS, CDR2 SASEGT. CDR3 coding DNA: TGTGCCAGCAGCCCAACCGGGACTAGGCGAAAGAATGAGCAGTTCTTC. Translation: CASSPTGTRRKNEQFF.

The chain joins TRBV18 to TRBJ2-2; a weak D match, TRBD2 (6 bases). This CDR3 has 14 residues. V shed 2 bases and J shed 4 bases, with 8 bases lying between them. Germline CDR1 is KGHSH and CDR2 is LQKENI. CDR3 region: CASSPSGVTGELFF. The CDR3 bases are TGTGCCAGCTCACCATCGGGGGTCACCGGGGAGCTGTTTTTT.

This clonotype appeared a few times. The chain combines TRBV28 with TRBJ2-7; 7 bases fit TRBD1. Germline-derived CDR1 and CDR2 are MDHEN and SYDVKM. Trimming cost V 5 bases and J 4 bases; bases outside gene matches: 5. This CDR3 is 13 amino acids long. The CDR3, as DNA: TGTGCCAGCAGTCCTGAACAGGGGTACGAGCAGTACGTC. It is translated as CASSPEQGYEQYV.

The J gene is TRBJ1-1, the V gene TRBV20-1, with a possible D match to TRBD1 (5 bases). Germline loops: CDR1 DFQATT, CDR2 SNEGSKA (reference sequence). The V end lost 0 bases, the J end lost 0 bases, and 14 bases lay between the germline ends. This CDR3 comprises 16 residues. In DNA, the CDR3 is TGCAGTGCTAGAGATCTTCAGGGCCCCATGAACACTGAAGCTTTCTTT. Translating it yields CSARDLQGPMNTEAFF.

The V and J genes are TRBV7-6 and TRBJ2-2; 13 bases are a match to TRBD2. Germline loops: CDR1 SGHVS, CDR2 FNYEAQ. Trimming cost V 0 bases and J 4 bases; bases outside gene matches: 2. This CDR3 is built from 17 residues. The CDR3 nucleotides read TGTGCCAGCAGCTTAGCGACTAGCGGGAGGTTCACCGGGGAGCTGTTTTTT. Translation gives CASSLATSGRFTGELFF. The full variable domain, its missing parts supplied by reference TRBV7-6 and TRBJ2-2, is GAGVSQSPRYKVTKRGQDVALRCDPISGHVSLYWYRQALGQGPEFLTYFNYEAQQDKSGLPNDRFSAERPEGSISTLTIQRTEQRDSAMYRCASSLATSGRFTGELFFGEGSRLTVL.

The sample holds a few counts of this clonotype. V is TRBV20-1 and J is TRBJ1-1, with D possibly matching TRBD1 (5 bases). The germline gives CDR1 DFQATT, CDR2 SNEGSKA (reference sequence). V was cut by 6 bases and J by 11 bases, with 16 bases left in between. The CDR3 extends over 11 amino acids. The CDR3 sequence is CSAPIRGVAFF. The CDR3, as DNA: TGCAGTGCCCCCATCCGGGGGGTCGCTTTCTTT.